This T cell receptor beta chain comes out of a study of technical replicates of blood from a few donors. In its sample, this clone was seen once. Clones were sequenced by immunoSEQ multiplex PCR, and TCRdb holds only the in-frame ones, with some missing. The sample gives approximately 85,000 clones, approximately 95% of which show up once; around 0.25% is in the top ten. V gave up 4 bases and J gave up 4 bases; unmatched junction bases: 8. CDR3 length equals 16 residues. Germline values: CDR1 SGHNT, CDR2 YYREEE (reference sequence). The sequenced sample consisted of T cells isolated from PBMCs. This receptor was identified in a human donor in good health. This chain links TRBV5-4 with TRBJ2-2; 9 nucleotides agree with TRBD2. The CDR3 DNA reads TGTGCCAGCAGCCCGGGACTAGCAAAAAGCACCGGGGAGCTGTTTTTT. Protein sequence: CASSPGLAKSTGELFF.